The 26 T cell receptor beta chains below were found in one sample sequenced in a study of cytomegalovirus exposure and HLA in healthy donors. It was with 60 Vbeta and 13 Jbeta primers that the PCR ran. The data were produced by immunoSEQ multiplex PCR, yet TCRdb's version contains in-frame clones alone and is incomplete. The sample carries 200,000 to 250,000 clones, 76% recorded once. Sequencing was performed on PBMCs. These receptors all come from a man younger than 35 in good health and CMV-seronegative.

This clone has a single count. V is TRBV7-3 and J is TRBJ2-7; 9 bases line up with TRBD1. The V gene's germline CDR1 is SGHTA and CDR2 FQGTGA. The CDR3 contains 15 residues. V lost 3 bases, J lost 0 bases, and 3 bases stayed unmatched. CDR3 in DNA: TGTGCCAGCAGCTTTGGGACAGGGCTCTCCTACGAGCAGTACTTC. This codes for CASSFGTGLSYEQYF.

The chain employs TRBV7-9 and TRBJ2-7; tentatively, D is TRBD1 (5 bases). The germline gives CDR1 SEHNR, CDR2 FQNEAQ (reference sequence). The CDR3 length is 14 residues. Trimming removed 2 bases from V and 3 bases from J, with 11 bases in between. CDR3 DNA: TGTGCCAGCAGCTTAAACCAGGGCAACTACGAGCAGTACTTC. This encodes CASSLNQGNYEQYF.

There are a few counts of this clone. CDR3 coding DNA: TGTGCCTGGAGGGGAGGGGGTACTGGGGCCAACGTCCTGACTTTC. It encodes CAWRGGGTGANVLTF. This chain uses TRBV30 with TRBJ2-6; possible D gene TRBD2, 7 bases. The ends were cut back, 3 bases at V and 2 bases at J, with 11 bases in the middle. Germline V gene data show CDR1 as GTSNPN and CDR2 as SVGIG (reference sequence). The CDR3 has 15 amino acids.

The chain is built from TRBV19 and TRBJ1-2; 9 bases are a match to TRBD1. V trimming: 8 bases; J trimming: 6 bases; junction bases outside the gene matches: 19. This CDR3 has 17 amino acids. Looked up from germline, CDR1 is LNHDA and CDR2 is SQIVND (reference sequence). The DNA of the CDR3 is TGTGCCAGTGGCAAACTACTCCCGGGACAGGGAACGAATGGCTACACCTTC. The encoded protein is CASGKLLPGQGTNGYTF.

V is TRBV28 and J is TRBJ2-7; D might be TRBD1 (5 bases). The CDR3 spans 13 residues. In germline, CDR1 is MDHEN, CDR2 SYDVKM. Between the trimmed V and J ends, which lost 2 bases and 6 bases, there was a span of 11 bases. Here the CDR3 DNA reads TGTGCCAGCAGTTTACTCCAAAGGGGCGAGCAGTACTTC. It translates to CASSLLQRGEQYF.

This rearrangement joins TRBV27 to TRBJ1-1; maybe TRBD1 (6 bases). Between the trimmed V and J ends, which lost 4 bases and 11 bases, there was a span of 17 bases. Germline CDR1 MNHEY, CDR2 SMNVEV (reference sequence). CDR3 length equals 13 residues. Here the CDR3 DNA reads TGTGCCAGCAGTTACCACAGGGCCGGGTATGCTTTCTTT. Encoded protein: CASSYHRAGYAFF.

This clone was detected ten times or more. The rearrangement links TRBV5-4 to TRBJ2-1; D is perhaps TRBD1 (8 bases). Trimming stripped 3 bases from V and 5 bases from J, with 15 bases between. Germline V gives CDR1 SGHNT, CDR2 YYREEE (reference sequence). The CDR3 runs 15 residues. Here the CDR3 reads CASSSLTGGDNEQFF. CDR3 nucleotides: TGTGCCAGCAGCTCCCTTACAGGGGGGGACAATGAGCAGTTCTTC.

The V call is TRBV5-4, the J call TRBJ2-1, with 16 bases matching TRBD2. Germline values: CDR1 SGHNT, CDR2 YYREEE (reference sequence). This CDR3 is built from 17 residues. V shed 4 bases, J shed 7 bases, and the junction held 8 bases outside the gene matches. The CDR3 nucleotides are TGTGCCAGCAGCCCAGGGACTAGCGGGAGGGGTAGAAATGAGCAGTTCTTC. It translates to CASSPGTSGRGRNEQFF.

This rearrangement joins TRBV2 to TRBJ1-1; D is possibly TRBD1 (5 bases). Germline V gene data show CDR1 as SNHLY and CDR2 as FYNNEI. Trimming shortened V by 3 bases and J by 0 bases, and 23 bases separated the two germline ends. The CDR3 contains 19 residues. CDR3: CASSDVDLGAGSMNTEAFF. As DNA, the CDR3 is TGTGCCAGCAGTGATGTAGATCTGGGTGCAGGGTCCATGAACACTGAAGCTTTCTTT.

The V call is TRBV7-9, the J call TRBJ2-1; D is perhaps TRBD1 (6 bases). Trimming removed 6 bases from V and 5 bases from J, with 14 bases in between. The CDR3 is 14 amino acids. Germline CDR1 and CDR2: SEHNR and FQNEAQ (reference sequence). CDR3 sequence: CASRPDRNDNEQFF. CDR3 nucleotides: TGTGCCAGCAGGCCCGACAGGAACGACAATGAGCAGTTCTTC.

The rearrangement uses TRBV5-1 and TRBJ2-1; 7 nucleotides align to TRBD2. The germline CDR1 and CDR2 sequences are SGHRS and YFSETQ. The CDR3 sequence is 14 residues long. The junction had 4 bases not matched to a gene; V was cut back by 3 bases and J by 4 bases. CDR3 residues: CASSWGGGYNEQFF. The CDR3 DNA sequence: TGCGCCAGCAGCTGGGGGGGTGGGTACAATGAGCAGTTCTTC.

This chain links TRBV4-1 with TRBJ2-7; D possibly corresponds to TRBD1 (6 bases). Trimming cost V 0 bases and J 8 bases, with 17 bases left between them. Germline assignment: CDR1 MGHRA and CDR2 YSYEKL. The CDR3 contains 15 residues. The CDR3, as DNA: TGCGCCAGCAGCCAAGAAAAACAGGGCCGCCTGAAGCAGTACTTC. It is translated as CASSQEKQGRLKQYF.

This chain links TRBV5-5 with TRBJ1-4; TRBD1 matches 7 bases. The trim removed 4 bases at V and 2 bases at J, leaving 5 bases unmatched. Germline-derived CDR1 and CDR2 are SGHKS and YYEKEE (reference sequence). This CDR3 is built from 15 residues. The CDR3: CASSDWGQTNEKLFF. DNA of the CDR3: TGTGCCAGCAGCGATTGGGGACAGACTAATGAAAAACTGTTTTTT.

The V gene is TRBV2, the J gene TRBJ1-1; possibly TRBD1 for D (6 bases). This CDR3 is built from 14 residues. The germline V and J ends were trimmed by 9 bases and 5 bases, with 19 bases remaining between them. The germline V gene has CDR1 SNHLY and CDR2 FYNNEI. The CDR3 DNA sequence: TGTGCCAGACCTTCGGGACAAGGGGGAACTGAAGCTTTCTTT. It encodes CARPSGQGGTEAFF.

This chain connects TRBV7-8 to TRBJ2-7; TRBD1 matches at 7 bases. The germline V gene has CDR1 SGHVS and CDR2 FQNEAQ. The CDR3 is 13 amino acids. Losses at the gene ends were 4 bases for V and 5 bases for J; bases not matched to a gene: 5. The DNA of the CDR3 is TGTGCCAGCAGCTCGGACAGGTTGGACGAGCAGTACTTC. Residues: CASSSDRLDEQYF. The whole variable domain, filled in from reference TRBV7-8 and TRBJ2-7, reads GAGVSQSPRYKVAKRGQDVALRCDPISGHVSLFWYQQALGQGPEFLTYFQNEAQLDKSGLPSDRFFAERPEGSVSTLKIQRTQQEDSAVYLCASSSDRLDEQYFGPGTRLTVT.

The chain couples TRBV19 to TRBJ2-4; 13 bases match TRBD2. V was pared by 3 bases and J by 5 bases, with 1 base of the junction left unmatched. The CDR3 length is 15 residues. The germline V gene encodes CDR1 LNHDA and CDR2 SQIVND (reference sequence). The CDR3 DNA reads TGTGCCAGTAGTATGGGGACTAGCGGGGAAAACATTCAGTACTTC. Protein product: CASSMGTSGENIQYF.

The V call is TRBV11-1, the J call TRBJ2-2, with TRBD2 identical over 9 bases. V lost 3 bases, J lost 6 bases, and 11 bases stayed unmatched. Germline CDR1 reads SGHAT; CDR2 reads FQDESV (reference sequence). This CDR3 has 17 residues. The CDR3 reads CASSFALAGGPPGELFF. In DNA form, the CDR3 reads TGTGCCAGCAGCTTTGCCCTGGCGGGAGGGCCTCCCGGGGAGCTGTTTTTT.

V usage is TRBV14 and J usage is TRBJ2-7; possible D gene TRBD1, 6 bases. This CDR3 has 15 amino acids. Germline V gene sequence: CDR1 SGHDN, CDR2 FVKESK. The ends were cut back, 4 bases at V and 4 bases at J, with 17 bases in the middle. The DNA of the CDR3 is TGTGCCAGCAGCCTATCAATAAACCAGGGGTACGAGCAGTACTTC. Protein: CASSLSINQGYEQYF.

In its sample, this clone was seen a few times. The chain couples TRBV28 to TRBJ1-1; tentatively, D is TRBD1 (5 bases). V was shortened by 3 bases and J by 8 bases, with 16 bases between the two germline ends. This CDR3 spans 14 amino acids. Looked up from germline, CDR1 is MDHEN and CDR2 is SYDVKM. In nucleotides, the CDR3 is TGTGCCAGCAGTTTGGGGGGGATTTTAAACGAAGCTTTCTTT. Translated: CASSLGGILNEAFF. Filled out from reference TRBV28 and TRBJ1-1, the complete variable domain reads DVKVTQSSRYLVKRTGEKVFLECVQDMDHENMFWYRQDPGLGLRLIYFSYDVKMKEKGDIPEGYSVSREKKERFSLILESASTNQTSMYLCASSLGGILNEAFFGQGTRLTVV.

This clone was seen only a few times. The genes are TRBV5-1 and TRBJ2-1; D is perhaps TRBD2 (5 bases). CDR3 length: 10 residues. The germline V gene has CDR1 SGHRS and CDR2 YFSETQ. V dropped 10 bases and J dropped 8 bases, with 10 bases sitting between them. CDR3 sequence (DNA): TGCGCCCGGGAAGGCGATGAGCAGTTCTTC. Protein product: CAREGDEQFF.

The genes are TRBV7-9 and TRBJ2-7; a possible D gene is TRBD1 (6 bases). The V end lost 6 bases, the J end lost 4 bases, and 19 bases lay between the germline ends. The CDR3 spans 15 residues. The germline V gene encodes CDR1 SEHNR and CDR2 FQNEAQ (reference sequence). As DNA, the CDR3 is TGTGCCAGCAGGTTTAACAGGGATGGTGTTTACGAGCAGTACTTC. Translated, it gives CASRFNRDGVYEQYF.

The chain has TRBV13 and TRBJ1-2; TRBD1 is a possible D gene (6 bases). The CDR3 loop spans 14 amino acids. The germline V gene has CDR1 PRHDT and CDR2 FYEKMQ (reference sequence). V lost 6 bases, J lost 6 bases, and 17 bases lay in between. CDR3 DNA sequence: TGTGCCAGCAGGAATCAGGGGTTAGGGGATGGCTACACCTTC. Translation gives CASRNQGLGDGYTF.

This chain connects TRBV9 to TRBJ1-2; D gene uncertain. Trimming pared 0 bases from V and 0 bases from J, leaving 9 bases between. The CDR3 length is 15 residues. Germline lookup yields CDR1 SGDLS and CDR2 YYNGEE. The CDR3 sequence: CASSVGARANYGYTF. The CDR3 DNA reads as TGTGCCAGCAGCGTAGGAGCCCGAGCTAACTATGGCTACACCTTC.

The gene calls are TRBV2 and TRBJ2-2; the match to TRBD1 covers 8 bases. With 3 bases clipped from V and 1 base from J, the junction kept 1 base outside the gene matches. The CDR3 sequence is 15 residues long. The V gene's germline CDR1 is SNHLY and CDR2 FYNNEI. CDR3 DNA: TGTGCCAGCAGTGACGACAGGGGGAACACCGGGGAGCTGTTTTTT. It translates to CASSDDRGNTGELFF. Filled out from reference TRBV2 and TRBJ2-2, the complete variable domain reads EPEVTQTPSHQVTQMGQEVILRCVPISNHLYFYWYRQILGQKVEFLVSFYNNEISEKSEIFDDQFSVERPDGSNFTLKIRSTKLEDSAMYFCASSDDRGNTGELFFGEGSRLTVL.

V is TRBV11-1 and J is TRBJ2-7; the match to TRBD1 covers 8 bases. The germline CDR1 and CDR2 sequences are SGHAT and FQDESV (reference sequence). There are 15 residues in the CDR3. After removal of 5 bases from V and 4 bases from J, the junction contained 10 bases not matched to a gene. As DNA, the CDR3 is TGTGCCAGCAGCCCGGACTCAGGGGGCCGTTACGAGCAGTACTTC. As protein: CASSPDSGGRYEQYF.

The chain couples TRBV11-2 to TRBJ2-5, with TRBD2 as a possible D gene (5 bases). Germline CDR1 SGHAT, CDR2 FQNNGV. CDR3 length: 14 amino acids. Trimming left V 4 bases short and J 1 base short, with 10 bases between. Here the CDR3 reads CASSSIRGQETQYF. CDR3 nucleotide sequence: TGTGCCAGCAGCTCGATACGGGGCCAAGAGACCCAGTACTTC.